This entry concerns a single T cell receptor beta chain. This sample is part of a study of shared clonotypes between healthy human individuals. Sequenced by immunoSEQ multiplex PCR; TCRdb stores in-frame clones only, minus some. The sample carries a few million clones, approximately 93% recorded once. CDR1 and CDR2 (germline): SGHRS, YFSETQ. J was trimmed by 5 bases and V by 2 bases; bases with no gene match: 6. This CDR3 comprises 16 residues. This TCR was recovered from a man younger than 35 in good health. Some clones in this sample may be carry-over from other donors' samples. The specimen was naive CD4+ T cells from PBMCs. Stated subset: CD45RA+ positively selected. The gene calls are TRBV5-1 and TRBJ2-1; 11 nucleotides line up with TRBD2. In DNA, the CDR3 is TGCGCCAGCAGCTTCGCCCCGGGACTAGCGGACAATGAGCAGTTCTTC. Protein product: CASSFAPGLADNEQFF. The variable domain in full, with the rest retrieved from reference TRBV5-1 and TRBJ2-1, is KAGVTQTPRYLIKTRGQQVTLSCSPISGHRSVSWYQQTPGQGLQFLFEYFSETQRNKGNFPGRFSGRQFSNSRSEMNVSTLELGDSALYLCASSFAPGLADNEQFFGPGTRLTVL.